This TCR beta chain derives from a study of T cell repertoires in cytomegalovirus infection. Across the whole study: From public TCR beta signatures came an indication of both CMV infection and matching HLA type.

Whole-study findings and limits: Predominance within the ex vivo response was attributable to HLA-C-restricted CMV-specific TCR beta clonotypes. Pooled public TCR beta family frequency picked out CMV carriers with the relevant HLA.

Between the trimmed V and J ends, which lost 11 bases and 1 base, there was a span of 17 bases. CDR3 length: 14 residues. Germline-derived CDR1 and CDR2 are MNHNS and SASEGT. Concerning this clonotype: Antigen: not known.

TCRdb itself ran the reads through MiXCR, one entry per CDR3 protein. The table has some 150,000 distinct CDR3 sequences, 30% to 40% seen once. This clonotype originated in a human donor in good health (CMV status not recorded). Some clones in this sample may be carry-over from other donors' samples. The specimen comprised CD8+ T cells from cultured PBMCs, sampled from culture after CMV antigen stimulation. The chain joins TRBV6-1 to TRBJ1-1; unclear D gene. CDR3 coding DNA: TGTGCCTCTACCCTCAGTGGTAAGAACACTGAAGCTTTCTTT. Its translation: CASTLSGKNTEAFF.